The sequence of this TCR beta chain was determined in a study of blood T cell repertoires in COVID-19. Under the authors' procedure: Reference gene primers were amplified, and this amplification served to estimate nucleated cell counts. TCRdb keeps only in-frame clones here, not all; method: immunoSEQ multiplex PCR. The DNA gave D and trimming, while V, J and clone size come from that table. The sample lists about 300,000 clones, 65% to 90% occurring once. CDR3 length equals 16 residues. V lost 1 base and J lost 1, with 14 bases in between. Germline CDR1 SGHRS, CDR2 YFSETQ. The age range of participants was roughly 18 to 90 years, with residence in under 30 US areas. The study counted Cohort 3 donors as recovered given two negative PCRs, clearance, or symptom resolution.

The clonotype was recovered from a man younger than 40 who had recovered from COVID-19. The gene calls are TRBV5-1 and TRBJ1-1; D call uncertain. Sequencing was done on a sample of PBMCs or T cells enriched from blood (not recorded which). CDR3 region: CASSLSEVRRNTEAFF. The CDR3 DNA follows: TGCGCCAGCAGCTTGTCCGAGGTTAGGCGGAACACTGAAGCTTTCTTT.